What follows are 31 T cell receptor beta chains derived from one specimen sequenced in a study of blood T cell repertoires in COVID-19. Profiling relied on immunoSEQ multiplex PCR, and the TCRdb table lists in-frame clones only, not all of them. The sample carries a few hundred thousand clones, 85% recorded once. What was sequenced was PBMCs or T cells enriched from blood (not recorded which). These receptors all stem from a woman aged 45-65 years who had been exposed to COVID-19.

This chain links TRBV21-1 with TRBJ2-3; TRBD1 was called by the table and not checked on the DNA. TRBV21-1 is tagged as a pseudogene. CDR3 length: 16 amino acids. CDR3 sequence: CASSTDRTEHTDTQYF. DNA of the CDR3: TGTGCCAGCAGCACTGACAGGACAGAGCACACAGATACGCAGTATTTT.

The genes are TRBV7-9 and TRBJ1-2; D is undetermined. Trimming left V 2 bases short and J 2 bases short, with 12 bases between. CDR3 size: 15 residues. From germline, CDR1 is SEHNR and CDR2 FQNEAQ (reference sequence). The CDR3 here is CASSLSSSFNYGYTF. As DNA, the CDR3 is TGTGCCAGCAGCTTAAGTAGCAGTTTCAACTATGGCTACACCTTC.

This sequence joins TRBV28 and TRBJ2-3; D is unresolved. The CDR3 has 15 amino acids. The V and J ends lost 4 bases and 0 bases respectively, with 11 bases between them. Germline CDR1 reads MDHEN; CDR2 reads SYDVKM. As DNA, the CDR3 is TGTGCCAGCAGTTCCTCTAGTCCTAGCACAGATACGCAGTATTTT. The encoded protein is CASSSSSPSTDTQYF.

This rearrangement joins TRBV28 to TRBJ2-3; a possible D gene is TRBD1 (6 bases). The CDR3 runs to 16 residues. Germline CDR1 MDHEN, CDR2 SYDVKM. The germline V and J ends were trimmed by 6 bases and 0 bases, with 16 bases remaining between them. CDR3 amino acids: CASRIRTDGSTDTQYF. Here the CDR3 DNA reads TGTGCCAGCAGAATCCGGACAGATGGGAGCACAGATACGCAGTATTTT.

The rearrangement joins TRBV15 to TRBJ2-3, with TRBD1 matching 7 bases. The CDR3 sequence is 15 residues long. Trimming took 6 bases from V and 0 from J; bases not matched to a gene: 6. The germline gives CDR1 LNHNV, CDR2 YYDKDF (reference sequence). CDR3 residues: CATSTGDTSTDTQYF. In DNA form, the CDR3 reads TGTGCCACCAGTACAGGGGATACTAGCACAGATACGCAGTATTTT.

The chain links TRBV5-6 to TRBJ2-7, with TRBD2 as a possible D gene (5 bases). The CDR3 covers 11 residues. Germline V gives CDR1 SGHDT, CDR2 YYEEEE. The ends were cut back, 7 bases at V and 6 bases at J, with 11 bases in the middle. CDR3 sequence: CASAYSGEQYF. DNA of the CDR3: TGTGCCAGCGCTTACAGCGGCGAGCAGTACTTC.

The rearrangement joins TRBV5-1 to TRBJ2-7; 7 positions agree with TRBD1. The germline V gene encodes CDR1 SGHRS and CDR2 YFSETQ. With V trimmed by 4 bases and J by 1 base, 5 bases remained unmatched. This CDR3 spans 14 amino acids. Here the CDR3 DNA reads TGCGCCAGCAGCCAGGACAGGACGTCCTACGAGCAGTACTTC. It encodes CASSQDRTSYEQYF.

This clone came up a few times. The chain joins TRBV6-5 to TRBJ2-1; 8 positions match TRBD2. Germline CDR1 and CDR2: MNHEY and SVGAGI. The CDR3 is made up of 14 amino acids. Unmatched junction bases numbered 9, after V lost 8 bases and J lost 6 bases. The CDR3 DNA is TGTGCCAGCCGGATGGCGGGGGGCCTCAATGAGCAGTTCTTC. Translated, it gives CASRMAGGLNEQFF.

This chain links TRBV5-1 with TRBJ1-1; tentatively, D is TRBD1 (5 bases). The CDR3 contains 16 residues. Germline CDR1 is SGHRS and CDR2 is YFSETQ. V shed 0 bases and J shed 3 bases, with 15 bases lying between them. The CDR3 sequence is CASSLAGGRGDTEAFF. The CDR3 DNA follows: TGCGCCAGCAGCTTGGCCGGGGGACGCGGGGACACTGAAGCTTTCTTT.

This chain links TRBV5-1 with TRBJ1-2; no clear D. This CDR3 comprises 14 residues. Germline V CDR1 and CDR2: SGHRS, YFSETQ. The germline V and J ends were trimmed by 2 bases and 5 bases, with 13 bases remaining between them. Written as DNA, the CDR3 is TGCGCCAGCAGCTTCGACTACTCGGGGTATGGCTACACCTTC. This sequence encodes CASSFDYSGYGYTF. Combining the CDR3 with reference TRBV5-1 and TRBJ1-2 gives the whole variable domain KAGVTQTPRYLIKTRGQQVTLSCSPISGHRSVSWYQQTPGQGLQFLFEYFSETQRNKGNFPGRFSGRQFSNSRSEMNVSTLELGDSALYLCASSFDYSGYGYTFGSGTRLTVV.

This sequence joins TRBV5-6 and TRBJ2-6, with TRBD1 as a possible D gene (5 bases). Germline V gene sequence: CDR1 SGHDT, CDR2 YYEEEE. This CDR3 has 17 amino acids. Trimming removed 4 bases at V and 0 bases at J, with 14 bases between. The CDR3 nucleotides are TGTGCCAGCAGCACCGGACAAAGGGGCTCTGGGGCCAACGTCCTGACTTTC. It translates to CASSTGQRGSGANVLTF.

The V call is TRBV3-1 (or the pseudogene TRBV3-2), the J call TRBJ2-3, with a tentative D call TRBD2 (5 bases). V was pared by 1 base and J by 6 bases, with 5 bases between. Looked up from germline, CDR1 is LGHDT and CDR2 is YNNKEL (reference sequence). The CDR3 has 12 amino acids. For the CDR3, the DNA is TGTGCCAGCAGCCAAGTAGCGGATACGCAGTATTTT. Its translation: CASSQVADTQYF.

This chain uses TRBV9 with TRBJ2-1; 7 nucleotides line up with TRBD1. This CDR3 region has 15 residues. V lost 0 bases, J lost 5 bases, and 5 bases stayed unmatched. Germline assignment: CDR1 SGDLS and CDR2 YYNGEE. The chain's CDR3 is CASSVDRGRDNEQFF. CDR3 nucleotide sequence: TGTGCCAGCAGCGTAGACAGGGGTAGGGACAATGAGCAGTTCTTC. Looking up the rest from reference TRBV9 and TRBJ2-1 gives the full variable domain: DSGVTQTPKHLITATGQRVTLRCSPRSGDLSVYWYQQSLDQGLQFLIQYYNGEERAKGNILERFSAQQFPDLHSELNLSSLELGDSALYFCASSVDRGRDNEQFFGPGTRLTVL.

The chain carries TRBV2 and TRBJ1-3, with 11 bases lining up with TRBD1. V was clipped by 11 bases and J by 0 bases; unmatched bases: 12. This CDR3 has 17 amino acids. Germline V lookup: CDR1 SNHLY, CDR2 FYNNEI. This CDR3 reads CALLDRGLSDSGNTIYF. The CDR3 nucleotides are TGTGCCTTATTGGACAGGGGGCTTTCTGACTCTGGAAACACCATATATTTT. Full variable domain (remainder filled in from reference TRBV2 and TRBJ1-3): EPEVTQTPSHQVTQMGQEVILRCVPISNHLYFYWYRQILGQKVEFLVSFYNNEISEKSEIFDDQFSVERPDGSNFTLKIRSTKLEDSAMYFCALLDRGLSDSGNTIYFGEGSWLTVV.

This clone was seen just once. The chain recombines TRBV19 with TRBJ1-5; no firm D call. The CDR3 has 14 residues. Germline V gives CDR1 LNHDA, CDR2 SQIVND (reference sequence). With 3 bases removed from V and 4 bases from J, the gap between germline ends came to 10 bases. The chain's CDR3 is CASSIGSGNQPQHF. CDR3 DNA: TGTGCCAGTAGTATTGGGTCGGGGAATCAGCCCCAGCATTTT.

This chain joins TRBV11-1 and TRBJ1-6, with 7 bases lining up with TRBD1. Germline assignment: CDR1 SGHAT and CDR2 FQDESV (reference sequence). The CDR3 spans 14 residues. V lost 10 bases to trimming and J lost 6 bases; unmatched junction nucleotides: 9. CDR3 nucleotide sequence: TGTGCCATCCGATCCGGGACAGCTAATTCACCCCTCCACTTT. Translated, it gives CAIRSGTANSPLHF.

The chain combines TRBV7-8 with TRBJ1-6, with 7 bases identical to TRBD1. This CDR3 has 17 residues. With 2 bases clipped from V and 9 bases from J, the junction kept 13 bases outside the gene matches. The germline CDR1 and CDR2 sequences are SGHVS and FQNEAQ. In DNA form, the CDR3 reads TGTGCCAGCAGCTTAAGCACCACCGGGACAGCAAGTTCACCCCTCCACTTT. Amino acid sequence: CASSLSTTGTASSPLHF. Full variable domain (remainder filled in from reference TRBV7-8 and TRBJ1-6): GAGVSQSPRYKVAKRGQDVALRCDPISGHVSLFWYQQALGQGPEFLTYFQNEAQLDKSGLPSDRFFAERPEGSVSTLKIQRTQQEDSAVYLCASSLSTTGTASSPLHFGNGTRLTVT.

V is TRBV2 and J is TRBJ1-1, with a tentative D call TRBD1 (5 bases). The CDR3 contains 16 residues. Germline V gives CDR1 SNHLY, CDR2 FYNNEI. V lost 8 bases and J lost 1, with 20 bases in between. The CDR3 DNA sequence: TGTGCCAGCGACGGGGAGGCAGGGAGCGAGAACACTGAAGCTTTCTTT. Protein: CASDGEAGSENTEAFF.

This chain links TRBV21-1 with TRBJ1-5; the D call TRBD1 from the table was never checked on the DNA. TRBV21-1 is a documented pseudogene. The CDR3 has 11 residues. Written as DNA, the CDR3 is TGTGCCAGCAGCAAGGCTCAGCCCCAGCATTTT. It codes for CASSKAQPQHF.

The rearrangement uses TRBV5-1 and TRBJ1-5; D unresolved. V was shortened by 0 bases and J by 7 bases, with 11 bases between the two germline ends. The CDR3 consists of 14 residues. Germline CDR1 SGHRS, CDR2 YFSETQ. Here the CDR3 reads CASSLGAGQQPQHF. As DNA, the CDR3 is TGCGCCAGCAGCTTGGGTGCAGGTCAACAGCCCCAGCATTTT. The full variable domain, with the rest looked up from reference TRBV5-1 and TRBJ1-5, is KAGVTQTPRYLIKTRGQQVTLSCSPISGHRSVSWYQQTPGQGLQFLFEYFSETQRNKGNFPGRFSGRQFSNSRSEMNVSTLELGDSALYLCASSLGAGQQPQHFGDGTRLSIL.

This rearrangement joins TRBV21-1 to TRBJ1-1. TRBV21-1 is shown as a pseudogene. The CDR3 is made up of 14 amino acids. The CDR3 loop is CASSKDRDNTEAFF. The CDR3 DNA is TGTGCCAGCAGCAAAGACCGGGATAACACTGAAGCTTTCTTT.

This rearrangement joins TRBV19 to TRBJ1-1, with a weak D call TRBD1 (5 bases). The CDR3 covers 14 residues. Per germline, CDR1 LNHDA and CDR2 SQIVND (reference sequence). V was clipped by 6 bases and J by 4 bases, with 15 bases between them. The CDR3 loop is CASSKEGRVTEAFF. The CDR3 nucleotides read TGTGCCAGTAGCAAGGAGGGCAGGGTCACTGAAGCTTTCTTT.

The sample holds a few counts of this clone. The rearrangement uses TRBV19 and TRBJ1-1; TRBD1 matches 7 bases. CDR3 length: 16 amino acids. Germline CDR1 reads LNHDA; CDR2 reads SQIVND (reference sequence). The trim removed 4 bases at V and 0 bases at J, leaving 8 bases unmatched. CDR3 residues: CASSTTTQGMNTEAFF. The CDR3 nucleotides are TGTGCCAGTAGTACCACGACACAGGGGATGAACACTGAAGCTTTCTTT.

This rearrangement joins TRBV30 to TRBJ1-4, with D hard to call. Germline V gene sequence: CDR1 GTSNPN, CDR2 SVGIG (reference sequence). Trimming left V 0 bases short and J 5 bases short, with 10 bases between. The CDR3 totals 14 residues. In nucleotides, the CDR3 is TGTGCCTGGAGTGTCGGCGGACTGAATGAAAAACTGTTTTTT. Translating it yields CAWSVGGLNEKLFF. Drawing the rest from reference TRBV30 and TRBJ1-4, the complete variable domain is SQTIHQWPATLVQPVGSPLSLECTVEGTSNPNLYWYRQAAGRGLQLLFYSVGIGQISSEVPQNLSASRPQDRQFILSSKKLLLSDSGFYLCAWSVGGLNEKLFFGSGTQLSVL.

The rearrangement joins TRBV28 to TRBJ1-1, with 9 bases matching TRBD1. Germline V lookup: CDR1 MDHEN, CDR2 SYDVKM. The trim removed 3 bases at V and 6 bases at J, leaving 5 bases unmatched. The CDR3 is 14 amino acids. CDR3: CASSFTGGLAEAFF. CDR3 bases: TGTGCCAGCAGTTTTACAGGGGGCCTGGCTGAAGCTTTCTTT.

J is TRBJ1-2 and V is TRBV4-1; D gene ambiguous. The length of the CDR3 is 14 residues. V lost 6 bases and J 0 bases, leaving 11 bases between the germline ends. CDR1 MGHRA and CDR2 YSYEKL come from the germline V gene. The CDR3, as DNA: TGCGCCAGCAGTCCAGTGCAAGCTAACTATGGCTACACCTTC. Amino acid sequence: CASSPVQANYGYTF.

This rearrangement joins TRBV11-3 to TRBJ2-5, with D possibly being TRBD1 (6 bases). CDR3 length: 16 residues. V gave up 3 bases and J gave up 5 bases, with 19 bases separating them. Per the germline V gene, CDR1 is SGHNT and CDR2 is YENEEA. The CDR3 reads CASSFESLLRGETQYF. The CDR3 DNA is TGTGCCAGCAGCTTTGAGTCCCTTCTCAGGGGCGAGACCCAGTACTTC.

The chain uses TRBV2 and TRBJ1-5, with D possibly TRBD1 on 6 matching bases. The V end was cut by 4 bases, the J end by 0 bases, with 10 bases between. The CDR3 consists of 15 residues. CDR1 and CDR2 (germline): SNHLY, FYNNEI. The CDR3 region is CASSARGYSNQPQHF. CDR3 sequence (DNA): TGTGCCAGCAGTGCGAGGGGGTATAGCAATCAGCCCCAGCATTTT.

The DNA for the CDR3 is TGCGCCAGCAGCCGACAGGGGAACTATGGCTACACCTTC. Its protein is CASSRQGNYGYTF. This chain joins TRBV4-1 and TRBJ1-2; 8 bases are shared with TRBD1. Germline values: CDR1 MGHRA, CDR2 YSYEKL. V shed 4 bases, J shed 2 bases, and the junction held 0 bases outside the gene matches. The CDR3 spans 13 residues.

The CDR3 protein is CASSTAILNGYTF. CDR3 sequence (DNA): TGTGCCAGCAGCACAGCAATTTTAAATGGCTACACCTTC. The V call is TRBV7-2, the J call TRBJ1-2; no definite D call. With 5 bases removed from V and 6 bases from J, the gap between germline ends came to 13 bases. The CDR3 sequence is 13 residues long. Looked up from germline, CDR1 is SGHTA and CDR2 is FQGNSA.

The V and J genes are TRBV7-2 and TRBJ2-3; TRBD2 matches at 9 bases. V lost 6 bases to trimming and J lost 0 bases; unmatched junction nucleotides: 10. Per germline, CDR1 SGHTA and CDR2 FQGNSA. This CDR3 is built from 17 residues. The CDR3 protein is CASSPAGGLTSTDTQYF. The CDR3 region has the DNA TGTGCCAGCAGTCCAGCGGGGGGCCTCACTAGCACAGATACGCAGTATTTT.